What follows is one T cell receptor (beta chain) and its context. Method: immunoSEQ multiplex PCR; TCRdb's copy keeps in-frame clones and lacks some. Here the sample spans around 65,000 clones, 80% to 95% being singletons. The data derive from a study of T cell changes during pregnancy in multiple sclerosis. V lost 0 bases and J lost 4; bases outside the gene matches: 1. Germline V gene data show CDR1 as MNHNS and CDR2 as SASEGT. CDR3 length equals 15 residues. The rearrangement joins TRBV6-1 to TRBJ2-1; TRBD2 aligns across 9 bases. Sequenced here: peripheral blood, sampled in the second trimester of pregnancy. The receptor's source is a female donor in good health, enrolled as a control in a pregnancy study. The CDR3 loop reads CASSEASGSYNEQFF. The CDR3 DNA is TGTGCCAGCAGTGAAGCTAGCGGGAGTTACAATGAGCAGTTCTTC.